One sample yielded the 22 T cell receptor beta chains listed below, sequenced in a study of T cell responses to AZD1222 COVID-19 vaccine. Sequencing used immunoSEQ multiplex PCR; TCRdb keeps in-frame clones, though not all of them. This table has approximately 150,000 clones, about 90% appearing once. The sample was peripheral blood, taken on day 0 of AZD1222 vaccination. Receptors were obtained from an adult in good health.

This clone appeared a single time. The chain carries TRBV10-2 and TRBJ1-3; D remains unclear. V was cut by 0 bases and J by 7 bases, with 4 bases left in between. CDR1 and CDR2 from the germline V gene are WSHSY and SAAADI. The CDR3 contains 12 residues. CDR3 nucleotides: TGCGCCAGCAGTGAGTCGAGGAACACCATATATTTT. It is translated as CASSESRNTIYF.

This clone has more than one count but fewer than ten. The chain employs TRBV4-2 and TRBJ2-1, with 7 bases matching TRBD2. The V and J ends lost 0 bases and 9 bases, in that order; junction bases with no gene match: 5. Germline V lookup: CDR1 LGHNA, CDR2 YNFKEQ. The CDR3 covers 14 residues. Written as DNA, the CDR3 is TGTGCCAGCAGCCAAGAGGCGGGAGCCCGTGAGCAGTTCTTC. This codes for CASSQEAGAREQFF.

The chain recombines TRBV6-5 with TRBJ1-2; TRBD1 might be the D (5 bases). CDR3 length: 14 residues. V lost 2 bases and J lost 3, with 10 bases in between. The germline V gene has CDR1 MNHEY and CDR2 SVGAGI. In DNA form, the CDR3 reads TGTGCCAGCAGTTACGGAACGGGACACTATGGCTACACCTTC. It encodes CASSYGTGHYGYTF.

The chain has TRBV27 and TRBJ1-6, with 9 bases identical to TRBD1. The germline CDR1 and CDR2 sequences are MNHEY and SMNVEV (reference sequence). This CDR3 comprises 15 residues. Losses at the gene ends were 6 bases for V and 7 bases for J; bases not matched to a gene: 7. The CDR3 bases are TGTGCCAGCAGCCTCCGGGACAGGGTGAATTCACCCCTCCACTTT. Translating it yields CASSLRDRVNSPLHF.

V usage is TRBV6-5 and J usage is TRBJ1-1, with 9 bases lining up with TRBD1. Germline V CDR1 and CDR2: MNHEY, SVGAGI. The CDR3 is 16 amino acids. Germline trimming cut 0 bases from V and 5 bases from J; bases unmatched to any gene: 7. Here the CDR3 DNA reads TGTGCCAGCAGTTACTCTAGGACAGGGGTTGGGACTGAAGCTTTCTTT. It codes for CASSYSRTGVGTEAFF.

V is TRBV18 and J is TRBJ1-4; D remains unclear. V shed 2 bases and J shed 5 bases, with 6 bases lying between them. CDR1 KGHSH and CDR2 LQKENI come from the germline V gene. This CDR3 is built from 13 residues. CDR3 coding DNA: TGTGCCAGCTCACCAGGGGAGAATGAAAAACTGTTTTTT. Its protein is CASSPGENEKLFF.

The chain links TRBV5-6 to TRBJ1-6; unclear D gene. The germline CDR1 and CDR2 sequences are SGHDT and YYEEEE. The CDR3 spans 15 residues. Deletions cut 5 bases from V and 6 bases from J, with 15 bases between. CDR3 sequence: CASRREPRINSPLHF. The CDR3 bases are TGTGCCAGCAGAAGGGAGCCGCGAATTAATTCACCCCTCCACTTT.

This chain connects TRBV6-5 to TRBJ1-2, with D maybe TRBD1 (5 bases). Per the germline V gene, CDR1 is MNHEY and CDR2 is SVGAGI. The CDR3 is 15 residues long. V lost 8 bases, J lost 2 bases, and 18 bases lay in between. The CDR3 reads CASDTYPRGNYGYTF. CDR3 sequence (DNA): TGTGCCAGCGATACTTACCCGAGGGGAAACTATGGCTACACCTTC.

The chain uses TRBV6-2 or TRBV6-3 and TRBJ2-7; 8 positions match TRBD1. Germline CDR1 MNHEY, CDR2 SVGEGT. V shed 2 bases, J shed 4 bases, and the junction held 10 bases outside the gene matches. The CDR3 is made up of 16 amino acids. This CDR3 is CASSYRATGARYEQYF. The CDR3 bases are TGTGCCAGCAGTTACAGGGCGACAGGGGCGCGGTACGAGCAGTACTTC.

V is TRBV5-1 and J is TRBJ1-2; TRBD1 matches at 11 bases. CDR3 length equals 15 residues. Germline lookup yields CDR1 SGHRS and CDR2 YFSETQ. V was pared by 0 bases and J by 12 bases, with 10 bases of the junction left unmatched. CDR3 in amino acids: CASSLVRTGGLNDTF. In DNA, the CDR3 is TGCGCCAGCAGCTTGGTACGGACAGGGGGCCTAAACGACACCTTC.

This chain uses TRBV5-1 with TRBJ2-1, with TRBD2 identical over 11 bases. The CDR3 runs 14 residues. V shed 2 bases and J 8 bases; nucleotides not matched to a gene: 3. Germline loops: CDR1 SGHRS, CDR2 YFSETQ. The DNA for the CDR3 is TGCGCCAGCAGCTTAGGACTAGCGGGCCATGAGCAGTTCTTC. It codes for CASSLGLAGHEQFF.

The gene calls are TRBV6-1 and TRBJ1-1; TRBD1 agrees at 8 bases. After removal of 2 bases from V and 4 bases from J, the junction contained 9 bases not matched to a gene. CDR1 MNHNS and CDR2 SASEGT come from the germline V gene. The CDR3 spans 16 residues. In DNA, the CDR3 is TGTGCCAGCAGTGAAATATCAGGGGGCGCGGGCACTGAAGCTTTCTTT. Translating it yields CASSEISGGAGTEAFF.

The chain links TRBV12-3 or TRBV12-4 to TRBJ2-7; tentative D call: TRBD1 (5 bases). The CDR3 loop spans 12 amino acids. V was clipped by 2 bases and J by 7 bases, with 9 bases between them. CDR3 nucleotides: TGTGCCAGCAGTTTATTTCAGGGAGAGCAGTACTTC. It yields the protein CASSLFQGEQYF.

The chain employs TRBV28 and TRBJ1-6; D possibly corresponds to TRBD1 (5 bases). In germline, CDR1 is MDHEN, CDR2 SYDVKM. This CDR3 region has 14 residues. Trimming cost V 7 bases and J 7 bases, with 14 bases left between them. DNA of the CDR3: TGTGCCAGCACTTTTAGGGGCCCGAATTCACCCCTCCACTTT. Translating gives CASTFRGPNSPLHF.

This clone showed up just a few times. V usage is TRBV30 and J usage is TRBJ1-2; D might be TRBD1 (6 bases). The CDR3 loop spans 14 amino acids. Between the trimmed V and J ends, which lost 2 bases and 0 bases, there was a span of 10 bases. Per the germline V gene, CDR1 is GTSNPN and CDR2 is SVGIG (reference sequence). The CDR3, as DNA: TGTGCCTGGAGTAGGGGGGTGGCTAACTATGGCTACACCTTC. Protein: CAWSRGVANYGYTF.

The chain couples TRBV2 to TRBJ1-3; possibly TRBD1 for D (5 bases). The CDR3 totals 13 residues. Germline-derived CDR1 and CDR2 are SNHLY and FYNNEI. Trimming shortened V by 6 bases and J by 3 bases, and 9 bases separated the two germline ends. The CDR3 coding sequence is TGTGCCAGCAGGAAGGACAATGGAAACACCATATATTTT. Its translation: CASRKDNGNTIYF.

Remarks on this clone: Other DNA sequences within the sample encode an identical CDR3. The genes are TRBV12-3 or TRBV12-4 and TRBJ2-2; no definite D call. V was trimmed by 6 bases and J by 4 bases, leaving 9 bases between them. The CDR3 runs 13 residues. The CDR3 DNA sequence: TGTGCCAGCAGAACCCTCGGCACCGGGGAGCTGTTTTTT. Translating gives CASRTLGTGELFF.

The chain carries TRBV2 and TRBJ1-2; D perhaps matches TRBD1 (5 bases). The V gene's germline CDR1 is SNHLY and CDR2 FYNNEI. Trimming took 8 bases from V and 4 from J, leaving 23 bases between them. This CDR3 has 16 amino acids. The DNA for the CDR3 is TGTGCCAGCCGGCGGACCGGGGGTCAATTAAGCTATGGCTACACCTTC. Protein product: CASRRTGGQLSYGYTF.

The chain joins TRBV7-9 to TRBJ2-3; no clear D. Germline V gene sequence: CDR1 SEHNR, CDR2 FQNEAQ (reference sequence). The CDR3 has 14 amino acids. Trimming removed 2 bases from V and 2 bases from J, with 8 bases in between. The CDR3 here is CASSLTQVTDTQYF. CDR3 sequence (DNA): TGTGCCAGCAGCTTAACGCAGGTCACAGATACGCAGTATTTT.

The rearrangement joins TRBV10-1 to TRBJ2-2, with TRBD2 as a possible D gene (6 bases). Germline assignment: CDR1 WNHNN and CDR2 SYGVQD (reference sequence). V lost 4 bases to trimming and J lost 7 bases, with 16 bases between them. The CDR3 extends over 15 amino acids. In DNA form, the CDR3 reads TGCGCCAGCAGTGGACAACGAGCGGGTGGCGGGGAGCTGTTTTTT. It translates to CASSGQRAGGGELFF.

The chain has TRBV30 and TRBJ1-3, with TRBD1 as a possible D gene (5 bases). With 3 bases removed from V and 0 bases from J, the gap between germline ends came to 21 bases. The CDR3 runs to 18 residues. Per germline, CDR1 GTSNPN and CDR2 SVGIG (reference sequence). This CDR3 reads CAWSPDVGGFSSGNTIYF. CDR3 nucleotides: TGTGCCTGGAGCCCAGATGTGGGGGGGTTCTCCTCTGGAAACACCATATATTTT.

This clone was counted between two and nine times. The chain joins TRBV7-2 to TRBJ2-7; 7 positions match TRBD1. Trimming at V came to 2 bases and at J to 6 bases, leaving 13 bases not matched to a gene. The CDR3 spans 16 residues. Germline values: CDR1 SGHTA, CDR2 FQGNSA. CDR3 DNA: TGTGCCAGCAGCTTATCTGAGAGGACAGGCCGGCGCGAGCAGTACTTC. This sequence encodes CASSLSERTGRREQYF. The variable domain in full, with the rest retrieved from reference TRBV7-2 and TRBJ2-7, is GAGVSQSPSNKVTEKGKDVELRCDPISGHTALYWYRQSLGQGLEFLIYFQGNSAPDKSGLPSDRFSAERTGGSVSTLTIQRTQQEDSAVYLCASSLSERTGRREQYFGPGTRLTVT.